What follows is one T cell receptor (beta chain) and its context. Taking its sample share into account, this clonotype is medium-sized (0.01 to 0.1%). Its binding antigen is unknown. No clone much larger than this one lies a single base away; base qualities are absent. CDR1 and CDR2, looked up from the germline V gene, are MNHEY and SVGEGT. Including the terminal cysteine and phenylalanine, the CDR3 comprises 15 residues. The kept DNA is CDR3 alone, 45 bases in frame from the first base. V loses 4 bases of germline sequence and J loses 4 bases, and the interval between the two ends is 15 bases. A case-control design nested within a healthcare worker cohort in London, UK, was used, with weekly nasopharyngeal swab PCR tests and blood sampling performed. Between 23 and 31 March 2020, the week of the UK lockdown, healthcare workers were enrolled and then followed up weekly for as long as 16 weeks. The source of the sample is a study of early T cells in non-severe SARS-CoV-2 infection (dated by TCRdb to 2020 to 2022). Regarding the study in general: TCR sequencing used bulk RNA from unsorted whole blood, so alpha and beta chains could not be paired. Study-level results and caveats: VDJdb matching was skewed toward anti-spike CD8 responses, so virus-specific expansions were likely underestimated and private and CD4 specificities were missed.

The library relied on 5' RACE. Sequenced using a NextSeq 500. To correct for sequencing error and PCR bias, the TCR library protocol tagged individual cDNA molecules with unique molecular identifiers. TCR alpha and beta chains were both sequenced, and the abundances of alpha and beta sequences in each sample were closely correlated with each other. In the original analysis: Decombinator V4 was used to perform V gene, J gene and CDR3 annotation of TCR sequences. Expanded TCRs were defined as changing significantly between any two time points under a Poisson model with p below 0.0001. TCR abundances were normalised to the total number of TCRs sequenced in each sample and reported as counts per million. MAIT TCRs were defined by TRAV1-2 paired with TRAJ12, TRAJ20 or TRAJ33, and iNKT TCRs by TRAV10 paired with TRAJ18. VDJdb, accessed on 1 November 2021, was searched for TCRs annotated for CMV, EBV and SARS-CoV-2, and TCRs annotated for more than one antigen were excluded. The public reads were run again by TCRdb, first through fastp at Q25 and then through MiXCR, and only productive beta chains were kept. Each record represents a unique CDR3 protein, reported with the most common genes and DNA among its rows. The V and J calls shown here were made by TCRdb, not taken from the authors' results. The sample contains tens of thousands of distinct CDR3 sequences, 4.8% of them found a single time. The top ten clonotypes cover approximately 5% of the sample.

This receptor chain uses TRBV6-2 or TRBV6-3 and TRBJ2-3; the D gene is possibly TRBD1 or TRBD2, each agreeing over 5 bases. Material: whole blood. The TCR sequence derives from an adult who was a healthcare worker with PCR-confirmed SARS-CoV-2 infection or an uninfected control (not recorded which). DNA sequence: TGTGCCAGCAGTTTCCTAGCCCTGGGGGCAGATACGCAGTATTTT. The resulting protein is CASSFLALGADTQYF.